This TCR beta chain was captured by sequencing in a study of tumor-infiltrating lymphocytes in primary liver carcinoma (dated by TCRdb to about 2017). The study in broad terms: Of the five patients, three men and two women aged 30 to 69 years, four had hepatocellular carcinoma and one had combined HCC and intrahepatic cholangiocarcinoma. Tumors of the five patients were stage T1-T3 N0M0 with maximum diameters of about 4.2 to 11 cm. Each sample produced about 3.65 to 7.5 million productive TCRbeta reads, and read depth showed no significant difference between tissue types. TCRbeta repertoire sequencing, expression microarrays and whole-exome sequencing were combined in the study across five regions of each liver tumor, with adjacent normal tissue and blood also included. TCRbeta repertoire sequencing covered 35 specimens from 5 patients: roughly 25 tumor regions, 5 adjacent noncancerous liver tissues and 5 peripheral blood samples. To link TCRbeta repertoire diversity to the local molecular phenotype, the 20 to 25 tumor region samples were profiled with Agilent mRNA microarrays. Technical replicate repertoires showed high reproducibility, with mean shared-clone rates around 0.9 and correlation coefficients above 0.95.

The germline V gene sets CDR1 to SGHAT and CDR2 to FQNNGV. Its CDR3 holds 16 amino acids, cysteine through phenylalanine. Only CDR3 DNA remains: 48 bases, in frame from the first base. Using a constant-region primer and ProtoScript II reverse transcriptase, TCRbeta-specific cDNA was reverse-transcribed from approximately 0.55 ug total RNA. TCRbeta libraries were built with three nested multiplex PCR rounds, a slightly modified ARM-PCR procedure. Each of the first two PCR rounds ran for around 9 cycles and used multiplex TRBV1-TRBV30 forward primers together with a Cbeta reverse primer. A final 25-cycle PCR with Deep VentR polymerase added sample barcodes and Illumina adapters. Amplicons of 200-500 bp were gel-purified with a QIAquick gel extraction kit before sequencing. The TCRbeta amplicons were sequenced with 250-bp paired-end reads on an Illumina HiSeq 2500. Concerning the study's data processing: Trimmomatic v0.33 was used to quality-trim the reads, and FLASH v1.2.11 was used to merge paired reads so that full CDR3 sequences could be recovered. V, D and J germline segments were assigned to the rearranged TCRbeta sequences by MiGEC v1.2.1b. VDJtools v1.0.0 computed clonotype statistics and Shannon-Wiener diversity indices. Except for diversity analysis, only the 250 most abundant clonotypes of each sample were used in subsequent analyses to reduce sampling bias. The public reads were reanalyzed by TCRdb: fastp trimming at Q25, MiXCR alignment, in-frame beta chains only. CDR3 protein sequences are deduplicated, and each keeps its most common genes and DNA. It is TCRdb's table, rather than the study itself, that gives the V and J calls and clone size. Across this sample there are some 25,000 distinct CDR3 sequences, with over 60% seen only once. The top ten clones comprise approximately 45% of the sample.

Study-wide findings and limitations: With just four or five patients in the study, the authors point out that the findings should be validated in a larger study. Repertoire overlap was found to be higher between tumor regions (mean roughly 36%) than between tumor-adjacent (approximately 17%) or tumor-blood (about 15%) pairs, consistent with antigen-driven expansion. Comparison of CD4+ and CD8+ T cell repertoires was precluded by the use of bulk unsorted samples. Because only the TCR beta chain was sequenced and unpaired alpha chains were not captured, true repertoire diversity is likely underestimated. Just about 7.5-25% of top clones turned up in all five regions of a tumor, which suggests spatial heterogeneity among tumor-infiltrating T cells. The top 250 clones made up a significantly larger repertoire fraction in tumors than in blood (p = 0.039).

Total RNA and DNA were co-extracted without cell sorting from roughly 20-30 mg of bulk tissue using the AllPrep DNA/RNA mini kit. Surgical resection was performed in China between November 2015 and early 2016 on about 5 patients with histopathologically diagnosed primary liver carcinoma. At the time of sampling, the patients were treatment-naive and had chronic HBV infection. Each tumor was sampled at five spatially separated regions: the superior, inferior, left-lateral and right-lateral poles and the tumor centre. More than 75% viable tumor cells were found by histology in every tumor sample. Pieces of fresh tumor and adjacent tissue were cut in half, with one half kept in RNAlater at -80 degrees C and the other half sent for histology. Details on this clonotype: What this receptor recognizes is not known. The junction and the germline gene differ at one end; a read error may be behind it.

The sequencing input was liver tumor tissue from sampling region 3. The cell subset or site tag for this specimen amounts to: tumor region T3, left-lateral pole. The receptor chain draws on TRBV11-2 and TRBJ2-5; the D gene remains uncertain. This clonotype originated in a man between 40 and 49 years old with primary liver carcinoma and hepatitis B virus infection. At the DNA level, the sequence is TGTGCCAGCAGCCAAACTCCTGGGGATGGGAAAGAGAACCAGTACTTC. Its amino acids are CASSQTPGDGKENQYF.